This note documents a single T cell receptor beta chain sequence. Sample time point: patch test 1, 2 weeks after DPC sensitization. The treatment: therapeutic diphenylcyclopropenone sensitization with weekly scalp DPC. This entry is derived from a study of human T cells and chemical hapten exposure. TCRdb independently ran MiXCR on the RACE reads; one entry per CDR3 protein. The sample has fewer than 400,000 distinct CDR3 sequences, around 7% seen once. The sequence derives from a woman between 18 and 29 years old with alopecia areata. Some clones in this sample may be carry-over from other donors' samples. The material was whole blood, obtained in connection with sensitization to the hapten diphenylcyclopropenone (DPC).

The CDR3 protein is CARQSSYNEQFF. The CDR3 coding sequence is TGTGCTAGGCAGAGCTCCTACAATGAGCAGTTCTTC. This chain uses TRBV2 with TRBJ2-1; D not resolved. The CDR3 contains 12 residues. Germline V gives CDR1 SNHLY, CDR2 FYNNEI.